This T cell receptor (beta chain) was sequenced in a study of a mutant IDH1 vaccine in newly diagnosed glioma. Whole-study context: Every participant had undergone radiotherapy, temozolomide, or both before, and most underwent both.

Using immunoSEQ multiplex PCR, the repertoire was profiled, and TCRdb retains in-frame clones only, with some absent. The table shows around 54,000 clones, with roughly nine tenths occurring only once. Note on this clone: What it binds is not known.

Specified time point: week 35, safety follow-up. It was 300 ug of mutant IDH1 20-mer peptide that made up each vaccine dose, given with topical imiquimod. Weeks 1, 3, 5, 7, 11, 15, 19 and 23 were when patients received their eight vaccinations. This CDR3 has 15 amino acids. The ends were cut back, 2 bases at V and 5 bases at J, with 13 bases in the middle. Germline V gives CDR1 MNHEY, CDR2 SMNVEV (reference sequence). The material sequenced was PBMCs, taken from a glioma patient whose treatment included an IDH1 peptide vaccine. This sequence was found in a man in his forties or fifties with glioma. The chain is built from TRBV27 and TRBJ1-3; weak D call: TRBD1 (6 bases). Written as DNA, the CDR3 is TGTGCCAGCAGTTTAGCACAGGGACCCAGAAACACCATATATTTT. Protein: CASSLAQGPRNTIYF.